The rows below give T cell receptor beta chains drawn from one sample of a study of blood T cell repertoires in COVID-19. Method: immunoSEQ multiplex PCR; TCRdb's copy keeps in-frame clones and lacks some. The sample contains hundreds of thousands of clones, about four fifths of which appear only once. Source material: PBMCs or T cells enriched from blood (not recorded which). The receptors were gathered from a woman aged 40 to 50 who had been exposed to COVID-19. Each CDR3 is given with its conserved first and last residue. D genes are given only for firm matches. Only some rows state a clone size, as once, few, many or a class for expanded clones.

CDR3 DNA,CDR3 protein,J gene,D gene,clone size,V gene
TGTGCCAGCAGCTTGTGGGCAGGGTCAAACTATGGCTACACCTTC,CASSLWAGSNYGYTF,TRBJ1-2,.,.,TRBV5-6
TGTGCCAGCAGCCAAGGAGGAGGAGGAAACACCATATATTTT,CASSQGGGGNTIYF,TRBJ1-3,.,.,TRBV3-1/TRBV3-2
TGTGCCAGCAGCGGGGGAGCGGCCTATGGCTACACCTTC,CASSGGAAYGYTF,TRBJ1-2,.,few,TRBV28
TGTGCCAGCAGTTTTACTATGACAGTCCGATCTGGAAACACCATATATTTT,CASSFTMTVRSGNTIYF,TRBJ1-3,.,.,TRBV2
TGTGCCAGCAGCTTATTGGGCTCCTCCTACGAGCAGTACTTC,CASSLLGSSYEQYF,TRBJ2-7,.,.,TRBV7-9
TGTGCCAGCAGCACTCGACAGGGGGGGTCTGGAAACACCATATATTTT,CASSTRQGGSGNTIYF,TRBJ1-3,TRBD1,.,TRBV9
TGTGCCAGCAGTTCCGACCCGCCAGGACAGCTCTATGGCTACACCTTC,CASSSDPPGQLYGYTF,TRBJ1-2,.,.,TRBV28
TGCGCCAGCAGCTTCTTACAGGGGGATAATTCACCCCTCCACTTT,CASSFLQGDNSPLHF,TRBJ1-6,TRBD1,.,TRBV5-1
TGTGCCAGCACGCTCGGAGGAATGAACACTGAAGCTTTCTTT,CASTLGGMNTEAFF,TRBJ1-1,.,.,TRBV6-6
TGTGCCAGCAGAACTTCTAGCGCGAGCTCCTACAATGAGCAGTTCTTC,CASRTSSASSYNEQFF,TRBJ2-1,.,.,TRBV7-2
TGTGCCAGCAGCCAAGAGTCCTGGGCCCCGGACATTAGCAATCAGCCCCAGCATTTT,CASSQESWAPDISNQPQHF,TRBJ1-5,.,few,TRBV3-1/TRBV3-2
TGTGCCAGCAGTTCCCATTTTTGGGCGAGTTCACCCCTCCACTTT,CASSSHFWASSPLHF,TRBJ1-6,.,.,TRBV27
TGTGCCAGCAGTAGAGGAGGCCAGCCAAGCTACGAGCAGTACTTC,CASSRGGQPSYEQYF,TRBJ2-7,.,.,TRBV5-4
TGTGCCAGCAGTCCACGGACAGGGGATATCTATGGCTACACCTTC,CASSPRTGDIYGYTF,TRBJ1-2,TRBD1,.,TRBV6-5
TGTGCCACCCGAGGTCAAGGCGGCGTTTCACCCCTCCACTTT,CATRGQGGVSPLHF,TRBJ1-6,.,.,TRBV28
TGCGCCAGCAGCCAAGACCTACCTGCCACTAATGAAAAACTGTTTTTT,CASSQDLPATNEKLFF,TRBJ1-4,.,once,TRBV4-1
TGTGCCAGCAGCACCCGGGACAGACAAACTTATGGCTACACCTTC,CASSTRDRQTYGYTF,TRBJ1-2,TRBD1,.,TRBV9
TGTGCCAGCAGCCCCGGCGGGGGAGAGACCCAGTACTTC,CASSPGGGETQYF,TRBJ2-5,TRBD2,.,TRBV7-2
TGTGCCAGCAGTTCGCCGGTTCATGGCTACACCTTC,CASSSPVHGYTF,TRBJ1-2,.,.,TRBV6-5
TGTGCCAGCAGCCAAGAACAGGGGGCGGGGGAGACCCAGTACTTC,CASSQEQGAGETQYF,TRBJ2-5,TRBD1,.,TRBV3-1/TRBV3-2
TGTGCCAGCTCACCACCTCCCGGGGGGGCAAATGAGCAGTTCTTC,CASSPPPGGANEQFF,TRBJ2-1,TRBD2,.,TRBV18
TGTGCCAGCAGTTACTCCAGGGGCGGCGGCGAGCAGTACTTC,CASSYSRGGGEQYF,TRBJ2-7,.,.,TRBV6-6
TGTGCCAGCAGCGCAGCGGCCAGCACAGATACGCAGTATTTT,CASSAAASTDTQYF,TRBJ2-3,.,.,TRBV7-3
TGTGCCAGCAGTGAAATAGTGGGGACAGGGGGTCAGCCCCAGCATTTT,CASSEIVGTGGQPQHF,TRBJ1-5,TRBD1,.,TRBV6-1
TGTGCCAGCAGCCCTGGACTAGCGGGGGAGGAGCAGTACTTC,CASSPGLAGEEQYF,TRBJ2-7,TRBD2,once,TRBV5-4
TGTGCCAGCTCACCCGAGCTGGGGGGCACTGAAGCTTTCTTT,CASSPELGGTEAFF,TRBJ1-1,.,.,TRBV18
TGTGCCAGCAGTCCGGGACAGGGGGGGCTGGGGTTTCAGCCCCAGCATTTT,CASSPGQGGLGFQPQHF,TRBJ1-5,TRBD1,.,TRBV27
TGTGCCAGCAGCGCCTTGGGGCCTGGAAACACCATATATTTT,CASSALGPGNTIYF,TRBJ1-3,.,.,TRBV9